The 2 T cell receptor beta chains reported below all come from one sample, sequenced in a study of shared clonotypes between healthy human individuals. Some clones are missing from TCRdb's copy, which holds only in-frame ones; the method was immunoSEQ multiplex PCR. Among 2.3 million or so clones listed, 93% were seen once. Sequenced: naive CD4+ T cells from PBMCs. Subset: CD45RA+ positively selected. The receptors shown here come from a man aged 18 to 30 in good health. Some clones in this sample may be carry-over from other donors' samples.

In nucleotides, the CDR3 is TGTGCCAGCACCTCTCCACCCCCGACAGCCCACTACTACGAGCAGTACTTC. The encoded protein is CASTSPPPTAHYYEQYF. V gene TRBV28 combines with J gene TRBJ2-7, with D maybe TRBD1 (5 bases). V lost 7 bases and J 3 bases, leaving 25 bases between the germline ends. Germline assignment: CDR1 MDHEN and CDR2 SYDVKM. The CDR3 length is 17 residues. The full variable domain, in which reference TRBV28 and TRBJ2-7 provide the parts outside the CDR3, is DVKVTQSSRYLVKRTGEKVFLECVQDMDHENMFWYRQDPGLGLRLIYFSYDVKMKEKGDIPEGYSVSREKKERFSLILESASTNQTSMYLCASTSPPPTAHYYEQYFGPGTRLTVT.

This chain uses TRBV28 with TRBJ1-2, with 9 bases lining up with TRBD1. The CDR3 runs 16 residues. V gave up 3 bases and J gave up 5 bases; unmatched junction bases: 10. Germline CDR1 reads MDHEN; CDR2 reads SYDVKM. The CDR3 nucleotides read TGTGCCAGCAGTTTGCTTTCGGACAGGGGTGGATATGGCTACACCTTC. Translation gives CASSLLSDRGGYGYTF.